This T cell receptor beta chain was identified during a study of blood T cell repertoires in COVID-19. Study-wide background: Some COVID-19 samples were acute and others convalescent; all came from the United States, Italy and Spain. Sample material is recorded as cDNA or gDNA derived from T cells, B-cell-depleted T cells, or PBMCs.

The germline CDR1 and CDR2 sequences are SGHVS and FNYEAQ. This CDR3 has 13 residues. Between the trimmed V and J ends, which lost 1 base and 2 bases, there was a span of 6 bases. Study processing details: Amplification from reference gene primers served as the basis for estimated nucleated cell counts. TCRdb keeps only in-frame clones here, not all; method: immunoSEQ multiplex PCR. D and trimming come from the DNA, and the V and J calls and clone size come from that table. The sample shows roughly 200,000 clones, roughly 88% of them seen only once. The source is a human donor with active or convalescent COVID-19. The donor label of this sample is uncertain. Sequenced material: peripheral blood. The genes are TRBV7-6 and TRBJ2-7, with D uncertain. This chain's CDR3 is CASSLEFTYEQYF. The CDR3 DNA reads TGTGCCAGCAGCTTAGAATTCACCTACGAGCAGTACTTC.